A selection of T cell receptor beta chains follows, all from one sample in a study of T cell responses to AZD1222 COVID-19 vaccine. Assay used: immunoSEQ multiplex PCR; TCRdb lists only in-frame clones, some missing. Of around 110,000 clones in the sample, around 90% are singletons; the top ten hold 6% to 7%. This specimen was peripheral blood, taken on day 0 of AZD1222 vaccination. Every receptor here comes from an adult in good health. The conserved cysteine and the conserved F or W are not part of the CDR3 here. Where a row states a size, it is once, few, many or the class of an expanded clone; other rows omit it.

V gene,clone size,CDR3 protein
TRBV5-1,NA,ASGPQTGRNTEAF
TRBV9,once,ASSVAPSSGNTIY
TRBV7-2,once,ASSPVAGRPYNEQF
TRBV9,NA,ASSVGVSISYNEQF
TRBV9,NA,ASSPPGQNNSPLH
TRBV3-1/TRBV3-2,NA,ASSQGQSGSRDYEQY
TRBV5-1,NA,ASSLTHSGVWTDTQY
TRBV4-2,NA,ASSQDATGGSGGYGYT
TRBV30,NA,AWKRRGRQETQY
TRBV7-2,NA,ASSLEGYQPQH
TRBV5-5,once,ASSLAWQGVEKLF
TRBV14,NA,ASSQGDGNQPQH
TRBV7-9,NA,ASSLAGSDTQY
TRBV7-2,NA,ASSPQTAYYGYT
TRBV24-1,NA,ATSALAGGSSYNEQF
TRBV24-1,NA,ATSDTGTENEKLF
TRBV13,NA,ASSLGWRGLVSYEQY
TRBV6-1,NA,ASSEVAGRNTIY
TRBV7-3,NA,ASMLALNTGELF
TRBV9,NA,ASSVARQGVGYT
TRBV18,few,ASSPQATDRGSYEQY
TRBV6-4,NA,ASKPGTGFGELF
TRBV3-1/TRBV3-2,NA,ASSLQGAKEQY
TRBV5-3,NA,ARSWFTGFYGYT
TRBV7-8,few,ASSLALARTGSNSPLH
TRBV28,NA,ASSFQQGGSFYGYT
TRBV6-5,NA,ASSPTGRAEAF
TRBV3-1/TRBV3-2,NA,ASSPAGGSPHEQF
TRBV2,NA,ASSEGQGNYGYT
TRBV19,NA,ASTASGNNEQF
TRBV30,NA,AWAGGGQGAYNEQF
TRBV14,NA,ASSKLAGVTDTQY
TRBV4-1,NA,ASSQDLRREHEQY
TRBV11-3,NA,ASSLQFSSGNTIY
TRBV28,once,ASSSPLGNQAEQY
TRBV14,NA,ASSPLIGGYT
TRBV7-9,NA,ASSLANRAYEKLF
TRBV6-5,NA,ASSYSKNPQETQY
TRBV5-4,NA,ASSLGDRAETQY
TRBV2,NA,ASSEGLINYGYT
TRBV5-1,NA,ASSLLGGNQPQH
TRBV28,NA,ASTVPQTGELF
TRBV7-3,NA,ASSLGNSGNSPLH
TRBV28,NA,ASSLGRQARY
TRBV6-1,NA,ASSEGDRGPYGYT
TRBV7-2,once,ASSLDRVVTEAF
TRBV15,NA,ATSQEGLAYNEQF
TRBV6-4,NA,ASSDSLREIGYEQY
TRBV7-2,NA,ASSFKEANSYEQY
TRBV30,NA,AWNDEGGTEAF
TRBV3-1/TRBV3-2,NA,ASRRTGGTDTQY
TRBV7-9,few,ASSPDRTYEQY
TRBV19,NA,ASSIAPDSPYEQY
TRBV6-5,NA,ASSYSLRRDTGELF
TRBV30,NA,AWSGNGVNSPLH